The 9 T cell receptor beta chains below come from one sample, sequenced in a study of blood T cell repertoires in COVID-19. Sequenced by immunoSEQ multiplex PCR; TCRdb stores in-frame clones only, minus some. This table holds about 220,000 clones, around 83% found once. Sequencing was carried out using peripheral blood. The receptor set was obtained from a man aged 50 to 59 who had recovered from COVID-19.

The table lists this clone with a count of one. This chain uses TRBV30 with TRBJ2-7; D may be TRBD1 (6 bases). The CDR3 loop spans 15 amino acids. Germline CDR1 is GTSNPN and CDR2 is SVGIG (reference sequence). Trimming took off 5 bases at V and 1 base at J, with 18 bases between the two ends. This chain's CDR3 is CAWRKVEGVSYEQYF. The CDR3 bases are TGTGCCTGGCGGAAGGTTGAGGGGGTTTCCTACGAGCAGTACTTC.

The V call is TRBV27, the J call TRBJ1-1; 9 bases are shared with TRBD1. The CDR3 is 15 residues long. Germline CDR1 reads MNHEY; CDR2 reads SMNVEV (reference sequence). After removal of 5 bases from V and 6 bases from J, the junction contained 10 bases not matched to a gene. In DNA, the CDR3 is TGTGCCAGCAGTGTTACAGGGGGCCGTTACGCTGAAGCTTTCTTT. Amino acids: CASSVTGGRYAEAFF.

This clone was observed a single time. V and J are TRBV28 and TRBJ1-5, with a tentative D call TRBD1 (5 bases). The V and J ends lost 6 bases and 1 base respectively, with 13 bases between them. Germline loops: CDR1 MDHEN, CDR2 SYDVKM. The length of the CDR3 is 15 residues. CDR3 nucleotide sequence: TGTGCCAGCAGGGGAGGCGAGGGGAGCAATCAGCCCCAGCATTTT. Protein product: CASRGGEGSNQPQHF.

This clone was found once. This chain joins TRBV3-1 (or the pseudogene TRBV3-2) and TRBJ1-1, with TRBD1 identical over 9 bases. CDR1 and CDR2 (germline): LGHDT, YNNKEL (reference sequence). The CDR3 has 15 amino acids. The J segment lost 3 bases and the V segment lost 4 bases, leaving 6 bases of the junction unmatched. CDR3 sequence: CASSRTGGVYTEAFF. CDR3 DNA: TGTGCCAGCAGCCGCACAGGGGGCGTCTACACTGAAGCTTTCTTT.

The gene calls are TRBV28 and TRBJ1-2, with 8 bases that match TRBD1. The CDR3 has 15 amino acids. Per germline, CDR1 MDHEN and CDR2 SYDVKM. V shed 1 base and J 3 bases; nucleotides not matched to a gene: 4. The chain's CDR3 is CASSLYGTGDYGYTF. Here the CDR3 DNA reads TGTGCCAGCAGTTTATACGGGACAGGTGACTATGGCTACACCTTC.

There are a few counts of this clone. The V gene is TRBV29-1, the J gene TRBJ1-3; D is uncertain. The germline gives CDR1 SQVTM, CDR2 ANQGSEA. Trimming left V 4 bases short and J 4 bases short, with 17 bases between. CDR3 length: 15 amino acids. The CDR3 DNA reads as TGCAGCGTTGGGAGCCGGGAACATGGAGGAAACACCATATATTTT. Encoded protein: CSVGSREHGGNTIYF.

The chain joins TRBV27 to TRBJ2-7; 10 bases agree with TRBD1. CDR1 and CDR2 (germline): MNHEY, SMNVEV (reference sequence). The CDR3 has 13 amino acids. Unmatched junction bases numbered 3, after V lost 6 bases and J lost 4 bases. CDR3 DNA sequence: TGTGCCAGCAGGCGGACAGGGGGGTACGAGCAGTACTTC. This sequence encodes CASRRTGGYEQYF.

This clone was seen a few times. The J gene is TRBJ1-6, the V gene TRBV3-1 (or the pseudogene TRBV3-2), with TRBD1 as a possible D gene (5 bases). The CDR3 is 14 residues long. Deletions cut 4 bases from V and 7 bases from J, with 11 bases between. Germline loops: CDR1 LGHDT, CDR2 YNNKEL (reference sequence). For the CDR3, the DNA is TGTGCCAGCAGCCGGCCCCGACAGAATTCACCCCTCCACTTT. It encodes CASSRPRQNSPLHF.

The chain uses TRBV6-5 and TRBJ2-1, with TRBD2 identical over 13 bases. The CDR3 covers 15 residues. Germline V gene data show CDR1 as MNHEY and CDR2 as SVGAGI. V lost 2 bases to trimming and J lost 5 bases; unmatched junction nucleotides: 0. The DNA for the CDR3 is TGTGCCAGCAGTTACGGACTAGCGGGAGACAATGAGCAGTTCTTC. It translates to CASSYGLAGDNEQFF.